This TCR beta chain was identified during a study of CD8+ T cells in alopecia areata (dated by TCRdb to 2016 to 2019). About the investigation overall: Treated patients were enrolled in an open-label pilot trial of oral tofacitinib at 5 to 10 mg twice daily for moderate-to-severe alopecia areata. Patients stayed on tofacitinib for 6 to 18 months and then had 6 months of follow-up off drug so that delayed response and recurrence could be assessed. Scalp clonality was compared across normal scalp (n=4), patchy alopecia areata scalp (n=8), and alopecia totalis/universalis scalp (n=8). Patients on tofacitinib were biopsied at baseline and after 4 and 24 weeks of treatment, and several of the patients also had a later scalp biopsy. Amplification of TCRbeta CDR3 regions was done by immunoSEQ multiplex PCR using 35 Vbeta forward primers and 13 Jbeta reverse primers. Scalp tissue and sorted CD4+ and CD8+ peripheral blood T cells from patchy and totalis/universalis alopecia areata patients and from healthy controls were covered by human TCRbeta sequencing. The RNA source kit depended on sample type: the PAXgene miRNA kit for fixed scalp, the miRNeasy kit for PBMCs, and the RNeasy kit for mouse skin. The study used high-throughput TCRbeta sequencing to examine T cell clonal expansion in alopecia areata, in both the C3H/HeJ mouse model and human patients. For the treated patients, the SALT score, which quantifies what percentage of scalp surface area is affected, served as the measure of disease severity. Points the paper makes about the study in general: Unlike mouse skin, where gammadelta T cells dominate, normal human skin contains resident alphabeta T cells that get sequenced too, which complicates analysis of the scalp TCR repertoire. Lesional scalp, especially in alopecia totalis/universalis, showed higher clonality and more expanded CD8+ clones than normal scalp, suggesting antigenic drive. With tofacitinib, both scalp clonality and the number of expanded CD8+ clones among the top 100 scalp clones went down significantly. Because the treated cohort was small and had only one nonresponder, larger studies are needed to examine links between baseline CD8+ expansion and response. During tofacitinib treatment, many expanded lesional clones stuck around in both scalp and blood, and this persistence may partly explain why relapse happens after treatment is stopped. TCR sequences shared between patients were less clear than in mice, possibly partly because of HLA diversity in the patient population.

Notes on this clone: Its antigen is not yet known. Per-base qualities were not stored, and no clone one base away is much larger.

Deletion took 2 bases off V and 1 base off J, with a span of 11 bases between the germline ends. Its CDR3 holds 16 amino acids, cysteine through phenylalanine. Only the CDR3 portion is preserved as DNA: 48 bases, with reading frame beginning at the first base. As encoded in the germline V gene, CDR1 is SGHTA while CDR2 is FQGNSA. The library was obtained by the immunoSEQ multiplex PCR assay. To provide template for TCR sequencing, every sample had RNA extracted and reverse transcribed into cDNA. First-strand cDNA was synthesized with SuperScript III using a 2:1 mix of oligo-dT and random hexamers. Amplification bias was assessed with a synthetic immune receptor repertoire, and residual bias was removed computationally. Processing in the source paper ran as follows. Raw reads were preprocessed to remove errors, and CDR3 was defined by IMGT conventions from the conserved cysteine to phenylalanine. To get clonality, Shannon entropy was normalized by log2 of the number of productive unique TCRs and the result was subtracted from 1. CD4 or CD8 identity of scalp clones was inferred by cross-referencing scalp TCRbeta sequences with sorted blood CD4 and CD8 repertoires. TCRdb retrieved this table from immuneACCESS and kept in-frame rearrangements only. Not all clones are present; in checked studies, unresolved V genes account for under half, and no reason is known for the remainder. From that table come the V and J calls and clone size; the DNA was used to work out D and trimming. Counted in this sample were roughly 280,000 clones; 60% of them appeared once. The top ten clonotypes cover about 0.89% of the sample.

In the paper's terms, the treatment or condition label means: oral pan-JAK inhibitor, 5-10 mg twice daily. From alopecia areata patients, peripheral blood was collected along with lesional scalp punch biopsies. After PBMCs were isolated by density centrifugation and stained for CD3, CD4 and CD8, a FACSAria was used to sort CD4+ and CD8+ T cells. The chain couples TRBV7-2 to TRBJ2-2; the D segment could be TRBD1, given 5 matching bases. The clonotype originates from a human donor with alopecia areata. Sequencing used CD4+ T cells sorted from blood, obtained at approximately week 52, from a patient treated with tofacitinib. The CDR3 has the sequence CASSLLRGLNTGELFF. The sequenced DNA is TGTGCCAGCAGCTTATTAAGGGGTCTGAACACCGGGGAGCTGTTTTTT.